This record covers a single TCR beta chain. Its matching antigen is unknown. This sample is drawn from a study of T cells expressing NK-cell markers. About the study: Serological testing identified seven of the eight sequenced donors as HCMV-seropositive and one as seronegative.

General study results and limits: Expanded clones of NKG2C+ T cells had an unclear HCMV specificity. Over 5 donors had dominant NKG2C+ clonotypes that comprised roughly 1.0-7.0% of their CD8+ T cells.

The CDR3 extends over 15 amino acids. UMIs were included in TCR beta cDNA generated by 5'RACE template switching. From its re-call of the 5' RACE reads, TCRdb lists each CDR3 protein once, without DNA. Here the sample table reports hundreds of thousands of distinct CDR3 sequences. Material for sequencing was blood T cells: a sorted CD56 or NKG2C T cell subset, CD4+ or CD8+ T cells, or bulk PBMC T cells (not recorded which). The chain couples TRBV12-3 or TRBV12-4 to TRBJ1-1. This TCR came from a woman between 18 and 69 years old in good health. The CDR3 sequence is CASSLSFGMNTEAFF.